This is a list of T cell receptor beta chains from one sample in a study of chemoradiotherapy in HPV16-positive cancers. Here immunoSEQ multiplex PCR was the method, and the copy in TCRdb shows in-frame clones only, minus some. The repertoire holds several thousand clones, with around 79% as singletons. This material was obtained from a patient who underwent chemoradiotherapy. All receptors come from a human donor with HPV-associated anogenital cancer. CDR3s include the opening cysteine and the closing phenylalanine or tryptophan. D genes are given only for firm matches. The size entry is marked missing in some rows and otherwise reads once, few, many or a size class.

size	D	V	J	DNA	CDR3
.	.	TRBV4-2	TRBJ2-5	TGTGCCAGCAGCCAAGGCGTAACGGAGACCCAGTACTTC	CASSQGVTETQYF
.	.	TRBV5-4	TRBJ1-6	TGTGCCAGCGGCGCAGGAGGAAGGTTTGAGTCACCCCTCCACTTT	CASGAGGRFESPLHF
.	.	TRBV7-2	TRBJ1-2	TGTGCCAGCGGGGGGGGACCTCGGCGTTATGGCTACACCTTC	CASGGGPRRYGYTF
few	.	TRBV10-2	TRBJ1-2	TGCGCCAGCAGTGACTTGGGCTATGGCTACACCTTC	CASSDLGYGYTF
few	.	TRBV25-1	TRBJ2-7	TGTGCCAGCAGTGAATATCTGGGAGTCCACGAGCAGTACTTC	CASSEYLGVHEQYF
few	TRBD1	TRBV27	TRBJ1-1	TGTGCCAGCAGTCCCTCTAGACAGGGGCCTGAAGCTTTCTTT	CASSPSRQGPEAFF
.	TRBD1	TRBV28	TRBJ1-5	TGTGCCAGCAGTCATAGACAGGGCCCCAATCAGCCCCAGCATTTT	CASSHRQGPNQPQHF
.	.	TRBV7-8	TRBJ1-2	TGTGCCAGCAGCTTAGTAGGGGATGGCTACACCTTC	CASSLVGDGYTF
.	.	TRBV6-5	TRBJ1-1	TGTGCCAGTACGCGGGGGGGCACTGAAGCTTTCTTT	CASTRGGTEAFF
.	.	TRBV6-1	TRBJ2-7	TGTGCCAGCAGTGAAGAGGTCGGCGGGGTAAACTACGAGCAGTACTTC	CASSEEVGGVNYEQYF
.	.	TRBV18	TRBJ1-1	TGTGCCAGCTCACCATCCCGAGGACGGGTCAGGACTGAAGCTTTCTTT	CASSPSRGRVRTEAFF